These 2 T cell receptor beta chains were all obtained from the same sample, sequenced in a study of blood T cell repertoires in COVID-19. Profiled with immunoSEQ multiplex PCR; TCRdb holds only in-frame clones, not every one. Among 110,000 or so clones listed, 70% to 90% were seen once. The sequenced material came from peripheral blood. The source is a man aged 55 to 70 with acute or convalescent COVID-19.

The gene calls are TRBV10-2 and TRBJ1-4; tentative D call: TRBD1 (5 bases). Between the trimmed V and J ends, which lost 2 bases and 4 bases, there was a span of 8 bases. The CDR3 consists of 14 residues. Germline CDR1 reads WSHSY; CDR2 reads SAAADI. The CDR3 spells CASSEAGLNEKLFF. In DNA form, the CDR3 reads TGCGCCAGCAGTGAGGCAGGGCTTAATGAAAAACTGTTTTTT.

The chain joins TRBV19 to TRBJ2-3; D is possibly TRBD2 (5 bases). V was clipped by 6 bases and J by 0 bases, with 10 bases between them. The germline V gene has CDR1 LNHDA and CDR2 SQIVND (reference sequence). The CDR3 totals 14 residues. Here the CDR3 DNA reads TGTGCCAGTAGACTAAGCGGTAGCACAGATACGCAGTATTTT. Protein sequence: CASRLSGSTDTQYF.